Here is one TCR beta chain with its context. Individuals selected for sequencing had exhibited CD8+CD57+ cell expansion on flow cytometry. All participating patients were living with severe acquired aplastic anemia. The length of the CDR3 is 17 residues. Trimming removed 4 bases from V and 0 bases from J; junction bases left unmatched: 10. CDR1 is SGHTA, CDR2 FQGTGA, per germline. The data stem from a study of CD8+CD57+ T cells in acquired aplastic anemia. As for the study in general: Sorting CD4+ and CD8+ cells gave DNA averaging approximately 3 ug.

Genomic DNA, the template, was used for profiling of the TCR beta VDJ and CDR3. In TCRdb, the reads were re-called with MiXCR into one record per CDR3 protein. The sample has some 180,000 distinct CDR3 sequences, around 63% seen once. The sequencing sample was made of sorted CD4+, CD8+, or CD8+CD57+ T cells (not recorded which) from PBMCs. The V and J genes are TRBV7-3 and TRBJ2-3, with 7 bases lining up with TRBD1. This clonotype originated in a human donor with aplastic anemia. CDR3 residues: CASSSRSQTGSTDTQYF. The CDR3 DNA reads TGTGCCAGCAGCTCCCGTTCCCAGACAGGGAGCACAGATACGCAGTATTTT.